This T cell receptor (beta chain) was obtained from a study of blood T cell repertoires in COVID-19. Study background: Acute and convalescent COVID-19 specimens originated in the United States, Italy and Spain.

Assignment of participants to cohorts was predicated upon participant-reported clinical history. This clone was seen just once. Original analysis: For nucleated cells, counts were estimated from reference gene primer amplification. Measured with immunoSEQ multiplex PCR; TCRdb has only the in-frame clones, and not every one. That table is the source of V, J and clone size, and D and trimming were worked out from the DNA. Altogether 300,000 to 450,000 clones are present, about 87% being singletons, with the ten largest covering roughly 1.9%. Trimming took 4 bases from V and 3 from J; bases not matched to a gene: 7. The CDR3 totals 14 residues. The V gene's germline CDR1 is SGHNT and CDR2 YYREEE (reference sequence).

This clonotype was sampled from a middle-aged man in a cohort exposed to, infected with or recovered from COVID-19 (not recorded which). The source material was PBMCs or T cells enriched from blood (not recorded which). The gene calls are TRBV5-4 and TRBJ2-7, with 7 bases fitting TRBD2. In nucleotides, the CDR3 is TGTGCCAGCAGCCCAGAAGGCGGGAGCTACGAGCAGTACTTC. It specifies CASSPEGGSYEQYF.